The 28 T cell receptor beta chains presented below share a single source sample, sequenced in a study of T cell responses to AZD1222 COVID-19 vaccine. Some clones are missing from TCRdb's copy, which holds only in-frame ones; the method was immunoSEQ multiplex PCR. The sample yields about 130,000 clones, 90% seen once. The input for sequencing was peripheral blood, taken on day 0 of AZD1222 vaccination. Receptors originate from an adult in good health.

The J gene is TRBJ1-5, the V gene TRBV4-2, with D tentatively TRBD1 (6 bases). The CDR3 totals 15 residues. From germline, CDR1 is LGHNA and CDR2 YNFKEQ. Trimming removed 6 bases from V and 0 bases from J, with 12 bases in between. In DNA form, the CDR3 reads TGTGCCAGCAGATCTCACAGGGATAGCAATCAGCCCCAGCATTTT. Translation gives CASRSHRDSNQPQHF.

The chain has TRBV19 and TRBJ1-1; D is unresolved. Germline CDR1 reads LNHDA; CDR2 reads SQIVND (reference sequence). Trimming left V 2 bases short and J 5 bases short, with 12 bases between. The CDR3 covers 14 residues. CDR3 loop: CASSIQRVSTEAFF. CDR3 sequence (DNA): TGTGCCAGTAGTATACAAAGGGTTTCAACTGAAGCTTTCTTT.

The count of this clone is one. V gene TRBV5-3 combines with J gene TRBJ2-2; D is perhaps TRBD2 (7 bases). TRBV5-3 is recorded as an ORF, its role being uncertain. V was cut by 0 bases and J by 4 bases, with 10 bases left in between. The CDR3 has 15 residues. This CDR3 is CARSLEGGSTGELFF. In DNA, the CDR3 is TGTGCCAGAAGCTTGGAGGGGGGGTCCACCGGGGAGCTGTTTTTT.

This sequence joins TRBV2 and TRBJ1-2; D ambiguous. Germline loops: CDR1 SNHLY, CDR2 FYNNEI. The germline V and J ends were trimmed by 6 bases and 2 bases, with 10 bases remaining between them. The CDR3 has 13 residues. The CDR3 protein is CASSATGNYGYTF. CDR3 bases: TGTGCCAGCAGCGCGACGGGAAACTATGGCTACACCTTC.

Here the CDR3 reads CASSQDSVGSYGYTF. CDR3 nucleotide sequence: TGTGCCAGCAGCCAAGATAGCGTGGGAAGCTATGGCTACACCTTC. The V and J genes are TRBV3-1 (or the pseudogene TRBV3-2) and TRBJ1-2; D uncertain. The germline gives CDR1 LGHDT, CDR2 YNNKEL (reference sequence). The CDR3 length is 15 residues. Trimming pared 0 bases from V and 4 bases from J, leaving 12 bases between.

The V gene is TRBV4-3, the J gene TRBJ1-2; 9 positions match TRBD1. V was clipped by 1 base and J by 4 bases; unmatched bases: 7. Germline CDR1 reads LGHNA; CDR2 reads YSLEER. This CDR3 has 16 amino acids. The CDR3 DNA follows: TGCGCCAGCAGCCAAGCCCGGGACAGGGTTATCTATGGCTACACCTTC. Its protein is CASSQARDRVIYGYTF.

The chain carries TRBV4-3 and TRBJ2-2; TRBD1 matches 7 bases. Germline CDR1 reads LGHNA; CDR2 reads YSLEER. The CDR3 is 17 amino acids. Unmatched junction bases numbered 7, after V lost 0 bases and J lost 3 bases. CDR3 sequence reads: CASSQDIKGGYTGELFF. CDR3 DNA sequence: TGCGCCAGCAGCCAAGATATTAAAGGGGGCTACACCGGGGAGCTGTTTTTT.

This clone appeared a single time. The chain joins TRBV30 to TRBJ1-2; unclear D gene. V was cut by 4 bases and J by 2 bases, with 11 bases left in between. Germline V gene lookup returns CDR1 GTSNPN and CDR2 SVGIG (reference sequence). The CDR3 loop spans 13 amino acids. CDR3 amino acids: CAWTRAANYGYTF. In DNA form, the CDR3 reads TGTGCCTGGACGCGGGCTGCCAACTATGGCTACACCTTC.

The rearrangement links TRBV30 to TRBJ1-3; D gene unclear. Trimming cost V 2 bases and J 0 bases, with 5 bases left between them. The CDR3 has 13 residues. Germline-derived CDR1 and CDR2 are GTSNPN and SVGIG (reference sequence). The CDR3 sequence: CAWSSGSGNTIYF. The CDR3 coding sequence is TGTGCCTGGAGTTCGGGCTCTGGAAACACCATATATTTT.

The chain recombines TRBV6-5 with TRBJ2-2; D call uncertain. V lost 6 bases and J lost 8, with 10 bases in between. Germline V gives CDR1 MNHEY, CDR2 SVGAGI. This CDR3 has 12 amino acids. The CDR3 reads CASRTATGELFF. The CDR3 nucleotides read TGTGCCAGCAGAACAGCTACGGGGGAGCTGTTTTTT.

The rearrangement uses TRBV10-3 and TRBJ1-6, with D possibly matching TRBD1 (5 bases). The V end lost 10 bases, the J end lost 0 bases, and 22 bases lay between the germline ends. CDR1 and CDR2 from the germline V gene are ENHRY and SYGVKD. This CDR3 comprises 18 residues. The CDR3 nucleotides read TGTGCCACCGGCGCGGGGTTGAGAACAGGCTCCTATAATTCACCCCTCCACTTT. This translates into CATGAGLRTGSYNSPLHF.

The CDR3 DNA reads as TGCGCCAGCAGTGAGTCAAGGGGCGGGGAGCTGTTTTTT. The encoded protein is CASSESRGGELFF. This sequence joins TRBV10-2 and TRBJ2-2, with TRBD1 as a possible D gene (5 bases). This CDR3 has 13 residues. CDR1 and CDR2 from the germline V gene are WSHSY and SAAADI. Trimming removed 0 bases from V and 7 bases from J, with 6 bases in between.

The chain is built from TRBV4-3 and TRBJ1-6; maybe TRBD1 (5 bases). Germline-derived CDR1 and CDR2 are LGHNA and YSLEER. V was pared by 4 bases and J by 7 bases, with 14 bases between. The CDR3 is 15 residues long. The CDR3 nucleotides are TGCGCCAGCAGCCCCGGGACTGTTGGAAATTCACCCCTCCACTTT. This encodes CASSPGTVGNSPLHF.

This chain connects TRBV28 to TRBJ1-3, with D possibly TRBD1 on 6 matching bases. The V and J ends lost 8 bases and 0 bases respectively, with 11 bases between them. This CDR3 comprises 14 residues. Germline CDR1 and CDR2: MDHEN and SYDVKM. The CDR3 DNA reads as TGTGCCAGCGCCCGGGACAACTCTGGAAACACCATATATTTT. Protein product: CASARDNSGNTIYF.

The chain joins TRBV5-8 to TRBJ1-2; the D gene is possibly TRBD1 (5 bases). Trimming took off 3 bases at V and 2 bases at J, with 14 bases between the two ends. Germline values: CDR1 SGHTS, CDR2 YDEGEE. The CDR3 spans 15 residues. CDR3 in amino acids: CASSYLTGLNYGYTF. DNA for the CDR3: TGTGCCAGCAGCTACCTAACAGGTCTGAACTATGGCTACACCTTC.

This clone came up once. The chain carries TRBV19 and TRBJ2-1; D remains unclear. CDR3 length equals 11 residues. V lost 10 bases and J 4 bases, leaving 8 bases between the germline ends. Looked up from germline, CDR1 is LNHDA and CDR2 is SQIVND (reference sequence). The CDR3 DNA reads TGTGCCACCCAAAGTTACAATGAGCAGTTCTTC. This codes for CATQSYNEQFF.

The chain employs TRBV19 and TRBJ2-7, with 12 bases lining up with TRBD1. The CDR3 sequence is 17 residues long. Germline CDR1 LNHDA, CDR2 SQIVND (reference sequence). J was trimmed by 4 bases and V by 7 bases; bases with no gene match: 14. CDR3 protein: CASNPTARDRGLYEQYF. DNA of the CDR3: TGTGCCAGTAATCCCACGGCCCGGGACAGGGGGCTGTACGAGCAGTACTTC.

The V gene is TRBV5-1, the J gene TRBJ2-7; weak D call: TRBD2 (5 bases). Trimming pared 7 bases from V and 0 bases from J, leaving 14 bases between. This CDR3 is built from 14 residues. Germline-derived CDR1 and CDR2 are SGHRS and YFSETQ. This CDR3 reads CASGISGTSYEQYF. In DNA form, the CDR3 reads TGCGCCAGCGGCATAAGCGGCACCTCCTACGAGCAGTACTTC.

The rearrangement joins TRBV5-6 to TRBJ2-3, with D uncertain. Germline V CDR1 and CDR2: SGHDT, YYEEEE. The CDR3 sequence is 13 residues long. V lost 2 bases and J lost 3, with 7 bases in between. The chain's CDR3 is CASSLMRTDTQYF. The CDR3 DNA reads TGTGCCAGCAGCTTAATGCGGACAGATACGCAGTATTTT.

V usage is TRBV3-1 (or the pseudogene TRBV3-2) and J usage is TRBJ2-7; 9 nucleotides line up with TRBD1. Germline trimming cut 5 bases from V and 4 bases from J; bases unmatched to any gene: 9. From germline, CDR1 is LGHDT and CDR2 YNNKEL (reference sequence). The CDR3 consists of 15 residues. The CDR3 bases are TGTGCCAGCAGCGATACCGGGACAGGGCGGTACGAGCAGTACTTC. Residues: CASSDTGTGRYEQYF.

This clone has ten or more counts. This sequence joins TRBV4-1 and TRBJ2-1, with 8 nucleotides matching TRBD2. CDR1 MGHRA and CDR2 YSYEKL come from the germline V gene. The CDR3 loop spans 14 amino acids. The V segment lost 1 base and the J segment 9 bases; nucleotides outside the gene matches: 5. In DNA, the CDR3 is TGCGCCAGCAGCCAAGTACGCGCGGGGGGTGAGCAGTTCTTC. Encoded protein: CASSQVRAGGEQFF.

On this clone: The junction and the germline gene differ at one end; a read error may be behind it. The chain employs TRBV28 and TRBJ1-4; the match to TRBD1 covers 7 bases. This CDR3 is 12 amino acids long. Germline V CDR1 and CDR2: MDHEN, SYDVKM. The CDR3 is CASSSNTGEVDF. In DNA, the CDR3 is TGTGCCAGCAGTTCCAATACAGGGGAAGTTGATTTT. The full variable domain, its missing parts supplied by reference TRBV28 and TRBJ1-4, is DVKVTQSSRYLVKRTGEKVFLECVQDMDHENMFWYRQDPGLGLRLIYFSYDVKMKEKGDIPEGYSVSREKKERFSLILESASTNQTSMYLCASSSNTGEVDFGSGTQLSVL.

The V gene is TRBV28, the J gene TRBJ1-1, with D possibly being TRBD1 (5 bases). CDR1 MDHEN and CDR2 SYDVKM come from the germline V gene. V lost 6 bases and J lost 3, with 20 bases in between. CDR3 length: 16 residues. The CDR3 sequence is CASRVGLGGGYTEAFF. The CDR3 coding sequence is TGTGCCAGCAGGGTTGGACTGGGTGGGGGGTACACTGAAGCTTTCTTT.

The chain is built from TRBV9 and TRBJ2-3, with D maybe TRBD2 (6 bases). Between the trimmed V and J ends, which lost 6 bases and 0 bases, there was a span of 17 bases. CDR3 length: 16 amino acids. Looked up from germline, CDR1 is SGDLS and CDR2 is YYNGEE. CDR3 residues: CASTPGGVHSTDTQYF. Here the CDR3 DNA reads TGTGCCAGCACCCCAGGAGGGGTCCATAGCACAGATACGCAGTATTTT. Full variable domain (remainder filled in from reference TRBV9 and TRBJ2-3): DSGVTQTPKHLITATGQRVTLRCSPRSGDLSVYWYQQSLDQGLQFLIQYYNGEERAKGNILERFSAQQFPDLHSELNLSSLELGDSALYFCASTPGGVHSTDTQYFGPGTRLTVL.

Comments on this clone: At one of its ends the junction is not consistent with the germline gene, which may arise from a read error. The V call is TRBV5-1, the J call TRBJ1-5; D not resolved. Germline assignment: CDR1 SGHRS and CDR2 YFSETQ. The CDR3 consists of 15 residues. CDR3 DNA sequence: TGCGCCAGCAGCTTGGCCGGGGATAGCAGTCAGCCCCAGCATTTT. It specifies CASSLAGDSSQPQHF.

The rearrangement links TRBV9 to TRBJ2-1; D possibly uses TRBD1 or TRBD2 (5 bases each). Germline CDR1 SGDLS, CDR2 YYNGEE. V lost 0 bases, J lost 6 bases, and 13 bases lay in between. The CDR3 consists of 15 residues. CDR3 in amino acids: CASSVVGTLGNEQFF. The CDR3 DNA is TGTGCCAGCAGCGTAGTGGGGACGTTGGGCAATGAGCAGTTCTTC.

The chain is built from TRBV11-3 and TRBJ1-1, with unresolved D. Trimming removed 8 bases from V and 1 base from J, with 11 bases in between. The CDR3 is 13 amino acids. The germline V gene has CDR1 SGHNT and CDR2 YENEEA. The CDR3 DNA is TGTGCCAGCGCGGCGTCGAGGAACACTGAAGCTTTCTTT. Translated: CASAASRNTEAFF.

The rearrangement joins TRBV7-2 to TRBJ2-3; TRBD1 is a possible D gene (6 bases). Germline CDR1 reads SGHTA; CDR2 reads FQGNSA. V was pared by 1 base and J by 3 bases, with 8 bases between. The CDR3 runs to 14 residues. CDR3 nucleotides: TGTGCCAGCAGCTTAGGGGGGCAGACAGATACGCAGTATTTT. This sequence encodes CASSLGGQTDTQYF.